This T cell receptor (beta chain) appears in the sequencing data of a study of CD8 T cells in ankylosing spondylitis. V lost 5 bases, J lost 5 bases, and 12 bases lay in between. Germline-derived CDR1 and CDR2 are LGHDT and YNNKEL (reference sequence). There are 13 residues in the CDR3. A remark on this clonotype: The antigen remains undetermined.

In making TCR beta libraries, quantitative 5'-RACE with molecular barcodes was used. TCRdb passed the 5' RACE reads through MiXCR, listing each CDR3 protein once. The sample yields 450,000 or so distinct CDR3 sequences, about 25% seen once. Study-wide points: Disease-linked clones, CD8+, were relatively rare in peripheral blood. Ankylosing spondylitis blood appeared to be characterized by a TCR beta motif of several highly homologous variants. Matched synovial fluid from ankylosing spondylitis patients was reported to be enriched for disease-linked clones. Earlier studies detected some motif variants in reactive arthritis synovial fluid and blood.

Sequenced material: blood, either unsorted or a sorted T cell fraction (not recorded which). The TCR comes from a male donor with ankylosing spondylitis. The rearrangement joins TRBV3-1 to TRBJ1-1; D uncertain. The CDR3 DNA is TGTGCCAGCAGCACCCCGAGGGTGACTGAAGCTTTCTTT. Amino acid sequence: CASSTPRVTEAFF.